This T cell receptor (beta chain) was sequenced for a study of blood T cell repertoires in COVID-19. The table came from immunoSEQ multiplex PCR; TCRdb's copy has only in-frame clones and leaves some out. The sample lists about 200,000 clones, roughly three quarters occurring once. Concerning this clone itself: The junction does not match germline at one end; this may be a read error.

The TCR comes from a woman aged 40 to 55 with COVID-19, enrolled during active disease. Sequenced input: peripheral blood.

CDR3 nucleotide sequence: TGTGCCAGCTCAACGGGACAGGGGTTTGGAGTTTATTTT. This codes for CASSTGQGFGVYF. The chain is built from TRBV18 and TRBJ1-5, with TRBD1 matching 10 bases. The germline CDR1 and CDR2 sequences are KGHSH and LQKENI. The length of the CDR3 is 13 residues.